The present TCR beta chain was sequenced within a study of T-cell reconstitution after alpha-beta-depleted transplantation in children. The CDR3 loop spans 13 amino acids. V was cut by 6 bases and J by 8 bases, with 15 bases left in between. Note on this clonotype: Its antigen remains unidentified.

During its preparation, the TCRbeta library received unique molecular identifiers. TCRdb fed the PCR reads into MiXCR, producing one record per CDR3 protein. The sample has some 830,000 distinct CDR3 sequences; approximately 15% are singletons. Whole-study findings and limits: Once a year had passed after transplant, T-cell counts and diversity came mostly from newly produced T cells. Surviving thymic progenitors and recipient T cells were the source of high TCRbeta diversity at day 60 in some patients. Expanded graft clones, several hundred of them, were reportedly the source of alpha-beta T cells about two months after transplant.

The V call is TRBV12-3 or TRBV12-4, the J call TRBJ2-3; D unresolved. The receptor was derived from a male patient between 10 and 17 years old who had a stem cell transplant for acute lymphoblastic leukemia, so the T cells may come from the graft donor. The material sequenced was PBMCs, mostly from graft donor cells, taken 360 days after TCRalphabeta/CD19-depleted stem cell transplant. The chain's CDR3 is CASSPGLLGTQYF. CDR3 coding DNA: TGTGCCAGCAGCCCCGGGCTCCTAGGTACGCAGTATTTT.